Here is one TCR beta chain with its context. Its target antigen remains unknown. The input lacks base qualities; no much larger clone sits a single base away. TCRbeta CDR3 regions were amplified from genomic DNA by means of the immunoSEQ Assay, a bias-controlled multiplex PCR. In the paper's pipeline: Nucleated cell counts per sample were estimated from amplification of reference gene primers within the assay. Sequence reads were collapsed and filtered to measure the absolute abundance of every unique TCRbeta CDR3 rearrangement. For each sample, productive Simpson clonality was calculated as the square root of Simpson's diversity index over productive rearrangements. TCRdb obtained this table from immuneACCESS and retained in-frame rearrangements with V and J assigned. These tables miss some clones; where compared with another copy, unresolved V genes account for less than half of the shortfall, and the remainder is unexplained. That table furnishes V, J and clone size, whereas the DNA furnished D and trimming. Within this sample are roughly 190,000 clones, with nearly 90% of them counted one time only. Of the sample, 20% to 25% falls within the top ten clones.

The data are from a study of blood T cell repertoires in COVID-19 (dated by TCRdb to the early 2020s). Background for the entire study: The collaborator samples originated in the United States, Italy and Spain and spanned the acute and convalescent phases of COVID-19. Where HLA class I and class II types were available, the types were taken from metadata supplied by the sample provider, not from assay-based typing. The samples were drawn from the first 160 participants of the ongoing ImmuneRACE study and from 1,254 subjects provided by 6 global collaborators. Nearly every sample came with metadata listing a de-identified subject ID, COVID-19 status, age in years and sex. The dataset comprised deeply sampled blood TCRbeta repertoires from subjects exposed to, actively infected with, or recovered from COVID-19. The material from the prospective study consisted of cDNA or gDNA derived from T cells, B-cell-depleted T cells, or PBMCs. A freely available public database, intended as a resource for researchers studying the immune response to SARS-CoV-2, is where the repertoires were released.

The full study reports these points: The amount of clinical and demographic metadata varied by source and participant and was provided uncurated.

According to the germline V gene (reference sequence), CDR1 reads SEHNR and CDR2 reads FQNEAQ. The CDR3 starts with the cysteine, ends with the phenylalanine, and has 13 residues. Only the CDR3 part of the read is kept: 39 bases, read in frame from the first base. Cut back by 1 base and 3 bases, the V and J ends lie 3 bases apart. Whole blood was collected in K2EDTA tubes by collaborating institutions according to the institutions' own protocols. For TCRbeta analysis, collaborators shipped samples as frozen whole blood, isolated PBMCs, or DNA extracted from either of those sample types. In this chain, TRBV7-9 is recombined with TRBJ2-2, with no D gene named confidently. The TCR sequence derives from a man aged 55 to 70 with active or convalescent COVID-19. Material: peripheral blood. At the DNA level, the sequence is TGTGCCAGCAGCTTAGACTACACCGGGGAGCTGTTTTTT. This codes for CASSLDYTGELFF.